A selection of T cell receptor beta chains follows, all from one sample in a study of blood T cell repertoires in COVID-19. TCRdb keeps only in-frame clones here, not all; method: immunoSEQ multiplex PCR. Of about 190,000 clones in the sample, less than 80% were seen once. Input material: peripheral blood. These receptors all stem from a woman in her fifties or sixties with acute or convalescent COVID-19. The CDR3 runs from the conserved cysteine through the conserved F or W. The D gene is left open where the match is weak. A row's size may be missing; if present it is once, few, many or a size class.

- TRBJ2-3 TRBV28 - TGTGCCAGCAGTTTACCCCCCCTTACAGATACGCAGTATTTT CASSLPPLTDTQYF
- TRBJ1-1 TRBV19 TRBD1 TGTGCCAGTACCACAACGACAGGGGTGGACACTGAAGCTTTCTTT CASTTTTGVDTEAFF
- TRBJ2-7 TRBV7-2 - TGTGCCAGCGGCTTCGGGACATCCAGCTCCTACGAGCAGTACTTC CASGFGTSSSYEQYF
- TRBJ2-7 TRBV6-1 TRBD1 TGTGCCAGCAGTGAAGCTCTGCCAGGAGACAGGGGGGTCTACGAGCAGTACTTC CASSEALPGDRGVYEQYF
- TRBJ2-1 TRBV19 TRBD1 TGTGCCAGTAGTAGGACAGGGGCGCCCTACAATGAGCAGTTCTTC CASSRTGAPYNEQFF
- TRBJ2-1 TRBV20-1 TRBD2 TGCAGTGCTAGTCTGGCTAGCGGGAGTCATGAGCAGTTCTTC CSASLASGSHEQFF
- TRBJ1-6 TRBV6-1 TRBD1 TGTGCCAGCAGTGAAATACAGGGGGCAGCTTCACCCCTCCACTTT CASSEIQGAASPLHF
- TRBJ1-6 TRBV9 - TGTGCCAGCAGCGTCTCCCAGGTTAATTCACCCCTCCACTTT CASSVSQVNSPLHF
- TRBJ2-1 TRBV7-9 TRBD2 TGTGCCAGCAGCTTAGTCGGACTAGCGGGGTTCTTCCACAATGAGCAGTTCTTC CASSLVGLAGFFHNEQFF
- TRBJ1-1 TRBV6-5 TRBD1 TGTGCCAGCAGTTTAGGACAGGGGCGCACTGAAGCTTTCTTT CASSLGQGRTEAFF
- TRBJ2-3 TRBV10-2 - TGCGCCAGCAGAAGCCCAGATACGCAGTATTTT CASRSPDTQYF
- TRBJ1-3 TRBV5-5 TRBD1 TGTGCCAGCAGCTTGGAACAGGGGCCAGGAAACACCATATATTTT CASSLEQGPGNTIYF
- TRBJ1-1 TRBV7-8 - TGTGCCAGCAGCTTAAAACGGGGAACAGCCGGCGCTTTCTTT CASSLKRGTAGAFF
- TRBJ1-1 TRBV5-1 - TGCGCCAGCAGCTTGGAAGGGAGGGCTGAAGCTTTCTTT CASSLEGRAEAFF
- TRBJ1-1 TRBV10-3 - TGTGCCATCTCCTCGGCGGGGATGAACACTGAAGCTTTCTTT CAISSAGMNTEAFF
- TRBJ1-2 TRBV4-2 TRBD1 TGTGCCAGCAGCCAAGACAGGGGGTCTTATGGCTACACCTTC CASSQDRGSYGYTF
- TRBJ1-2 TRBV15 - TGTGCCACCAGCCAGATAAGAAACTATGGCTACACCTTC CATSQIRNYGYTF
few TRBJ1-4 TRBV24-1 - TGTGCCACCTGTCCCCCGGACAGCTCTAATGAAAAACTGTTTTTT CATCPPDSSNEKLFF
- TRBJ1-2 TRBV10-2 TRBD1 TGCGCCAGCAGTGAGGGACAGGGCTATGGCTACACCTTC CASSEGQGYGYTF
- TRBJ2-2 TRBV28 TRBD2 TGTGCCATCCTTAGCGGGAGAACAGAGGCCGGGGAGCTGTTTTTT CAILSGRTEAGELFF
- TRBJ2-1 TRBV11-3 TRBD2 TGTGCCAGCAGCTTAGCGGGGGGCTCCTACAATGAGCAGTTCTTC CASSLAGGSYNEQFF
few TRBJ1-5 TRBV15 - TGTGCCACCAGCGGTAAACTCCACCAGCCCCAGCATTTT CATSGKLHQPQHF
many TRBJ2-3 TRBV27 TRBD1 TGTGCCAGCAGTACGACCCGGACAGGGACCGAATTCACAGATACGCAGTATTTT CASSTTRTGTEFTDTQYF
- TRBJ1-2 TRBV30 TRBD1 TGTGCCTTGTTTGGTGGGACAGGGGGATACTATGGCTACACCTTC CALFGGTGGYYGYTF
- TRBJ1-1 TRBV2 - TGTGCCAGCAGCGCACAGGGCTACACTGAAGCTTTCTTT CASSAQGYTEAFF
- TRBJ2-1 TRBV21-1 - TGTGCCAGCAAAGGTAGCGGGAGGGCCGGGTGGAATGAGCAGTTCTTC CASKGSGRAGWNEQFF
- TRBJ1-1 TRBV11-3 - TGTGCCAGCAGCTTAAATCAGAACACTGAAGCTTTCTTT CASSLNQNTEAFF
once TRBJ2-7 TRBV2 - TGTGCCAGCAAGGTCGGGGGCTACGAGCAGTACTTC CASKVGGYEQYF
- TRBJ2-2 TRBV4-3 TRBD2 TGCGCCAGCAGCCAGAGCACGGGACTAGCGGGCCTTACCGGGGAGCTGTTTTTT CASSQSTGLAGLTGELFF
- TRBJ2-5 TRBV27 TRBD1 TGTGCCAGCAGTTCACAGGGGACGGTGGAGACCCAGTACTTC CASSSQGTVETQYF
- TRBJ1-5 TRBV30 TRBD1 TGTGCCTGGGGGGGACAGGGGGCAGTTCAGCCCCAGCATTTT CAWGGQGAVQPQHF
- TRBJ2-5 TRBV9 TRBD1 TGTGCCAGCAGCCCCCCCCCTGGACAGGCCGGTTGGGAGACCCAGTACTTC CASSPPPGQAGWETQYF
- TRBJ1-2 TRBV2 - TGTGCCAGCGTTTTTGGGCTCGATGGCTACACCTTC CASVFGLDGYTF
few TRBJ2-7 TRBV13 - TGTGCCAGCAGCCGCGACAGACGTTCCTACGAGCAGTACTTC CASSRDRRSYEQYF
- TRBJ2-1 TRBV6-6 - TGTGCCAGCCTAGCACTGAATGAGCAGTTCTTC CASLALNEQFF
- TRBJ2-1 TRBV7-2 TRBD1 TGTGCCAGCAGCTTGGGGACAGCATACAATGAGCAGTTCTTC CASSLGTAYNEQFF
- TRBJ1-6 TRBV27 TRBD1 TGTGCCAGCAGTTTATCGACAGGGGGCTCACCCCTCCACTTT CASSLSTGGSPLHF
- TRBJ1-5 TRBV6-1 TRBD1 TGTGCCAGCAGTGAAGCCGGGGGACAGGGAGGCAATCAGCCCCAGCATTTT CASSEAGGQGGNQPQHF
many TRBJ2-7 TRBV5-6 - TGTGCCAGCAGCTTGTTTGGGAGCTCCTACGAGCAGTACTTC CASSLFGSSYEQYF
few TRBJ2-3 TRBV7-2 - TGTGCCAGCAGACCTCAGGGCACAGATACGCAGTATTTT CASRPQGTDTQYF